The present TCR beta chain was sequenced within a study of T-cell memory formation after mild COVID-19. Note on this clonotype: The antigen is not known.

TCRdb re-analysed the 5' RACE reads in MiXCR, keeping a single row per CDR3 protein. The sample contains 410,000 or so distinct CDR3 sequences, about 25% of which appear only once. The CDR3 runs 14 residues. V was trimmed by 3 bases and J by 4 bases, leaving 10 bases between them. Looked up from germline, CDR1 is SEHNR and CDR2 is FQNEAQ (reference sequence). Study conclusions and caveats: For contracting clones, CD4+ ones sat mainly in CM and EM, CD8+ in EMRA. Memory from before infection featured some responding clones, which suggests cross-reactive memory joined.

This TCR was recovered from an adult woman who had mild COVID-19 (a few samples of this study predate the infection). Cell type and time point are not known. V gene TRBV7-9 combines with J gene TRBJ2-1; D is possibly TRBD2 (5 bases). The sample taken for sequencing was PBMCs or a T cell subset sorted from them (not recorded which). The CDR3 region is CASSLLAVYNEQFF. The CDR3 bases are TGTGCCAGCAGCTTGCTAGCCGTATACAATGAGCAGTTCTTC.